The present T cell receptor (beta chain) was sequenced within a study of cytomegalovirus exposure and HLA in healthy donors. Overall study findings and caveats: An Asian-associated ancestry cluster reportedly showed fewer N-insertions than the approximately 700-donor mean in a later analysis. In a later analysis, roughly 17,000 TCR beta sequences were associated with HLA alleles at 0.05 false discovery rate. High specificity and sensitivity for cytomegalovirus status were reported for the classifier.

The germline V gene encodes CDR1 SGHVS and CDR2 FQNEAQ. J gave up 3 bases and V 3 bases, and 4 bases lay outside the gene matches. This CDR3 region has 15 residues. On this clone itself: The antigen is unknown.

Use of 60 Vbeta and 13 Jbeta primers characterized the PCR. The table came from immunoSEQ multiplex PCR; TCRdb's copy has only in-frame clones and leaves some out. The table has 150,000 to 200,000 clones, around 74% seen once; the top ten hold 3% to 3.5%. This receptor was obtained from a female donor in good health and CMV-seronegative. V usage is TRBV7-8 and J usage is TRBJ1-1; 10 bases match TRBD1. The sample was PBMCs. The CDR3 region has the DNA TGTGCCAGCAGCTTCAGGACAGGGGGGGACACTGAAGCTTTCTTT. Translation gives CASSFRTGGDTEAFF.